These 9 T cell receptor beta chains share one sample of origin, sequenced in a study of identical twins (dated by TCRdb to about 2016). Library method: 5' RACE. The listed sequencing device is Illumina HiSeq 2000. In TCRdb, the public reads were trimmed at Q25 with fastp and aligned with MiXCR, with productive beta chains retained. Identical CDR3 proteins give one entry, which carries the most common genes and DNA. This sample has about 720,000 distinct CDR3 sequences in its table, and 15% to 20% of those were observed once. Clones ranked in the top ten supply approximately 14% of the sample. The same sample was also used in a study of T cells expressing NK-cell markers.

Input material: PBMCs. All receptors come from a woman aged 18 to 35 in good health.

The J gene is TRBJ2-1, the V gene TRBV7-9; no reliable D call. Germline CDR1 is SEHNR and CDR2 is FQNEAQ (reference sequence). Trimming took off 2 bases at V and 1 base at J, with 12 bases between the two ends. This CDR3 is built from 16 residues. The CDR3 here is CASSLSLGSSYNEQFF. The CDR3, as DNA: TGTGCCAGCAGCTTAAGCCTGGGCAGTTCCTACAATGAGCAGTTCTTC.

There are a few counts of this clonotype. J is TRBJ1-2 and V is TRBV5-5; D possibly corresponds to TRBD1 (6 bases). Looked up from germline, CDR1 is SGHKS and CDR2 is YYEKEE (reference sequence). The CDR3 runs to 14 residues. V was clipped by 0 bases and J by 7 bases, with 13 bases between them. CDR3 in DNA: TGTGCCAGCAGCTTGGCCCCGGGGGCCGGTGGCTACACCTTC. Translation: CASSLAPGAGGYTF.

The rearrangement joins TRBV12-3 or TRBV12-4 to TRBJ1-1; tentatively, D is TRBD1 (5 bases). CDR3 length equals 14 residues. V shed 6 bases and J shed 2 bases, with 13 bases lying between them. The CDR3, as DNA: TGTGCCAGCAGGCAGACGGGGACTAACACTGAAGCTTTCTTT. Translation gives CASRQTGTNTEAFF.

V and J are TRBV10-2 and TRBJ2-5; D uncertain. The CDR3 extends over 13 amino acids. The germline V gene encodes CDR1 WSHSY and CDR2 SAAADI. Between the trimmed V and J ends, which lost 0 bases and 6 bases, there was a span of 8 bases. The CDR3 DNA reads TGCGCCAGCAGTGAGTCAATGGGTCAGACCCAGTACTTC. Its translation is CASSESMGQTQYF.

This clonotype occurred a few times. This chain connects TRBV20-1 to TRBJ1-1; tentative D call: TRBD1 (6 bases). The CDR3 contains 12 residues. Germline CDR1 DFQATT, CDR2 SNEGSKA (reference sequence). V lost 5 bases and J lost 10, with 17 bases in between. The CDR3: CSAGDTPARAFF. CDR3 bases: TGCAGTGCTGGGGACACCCCGGCGAGAGCTTTCTTT.

This clonotype was observed a few times. The chain couples TRBV7-9 to TRBJ2-2; D is possibly TRBD1 or TRBD2 (5 bases each). The V end was cut by 2 bases, the J end by 3 bases, with 13 bases between. The CDR3 is 16 residues long. Germline V gives CDR1 SEHNR, CDR2 FQNEAQ (reference sequence). DNA of the CDR3: TGTGCCAGCAGCTTAAAGACGGGGACGGACACCGGGGAGCTGTTTTTT. Protein sequence: CASSLKTGTDTGELFF.

The genes are TRBV7-2 and TRBJ2-7, with a possible D match to TRBD2 (6 bases). Germline V gene lookup returns CDR1 SGHTA and CDR2 FQGNSA. CDR3 length equals 16 residues. V was shortened by 1 base and J by 6 bases, with 19 bases between the two germline ends. The CDR3 nucleotides are TGTGCCAGCAGCTTAGAGTGCGGGACGTGCCTAAGCGAGCAGTACTTC. Its protein product is CASSLECGTCLSEQYF.

The V call is TRBV25-1, the J call TRBJ1-2, with 9 bases matching TRBD1. The CDR3 is 15 residues long. Germline CDR1 and CDR2: MGHDK and SYGVNS. V gave up 4 bases and J gave up 3 bases; unmatched junction bases: 6. The CDR3 bases are TGTGCCAGCAGTGGGGGGACAGGGCTTGACTATGGCTACACCTTC. Protein: CASSGGTGLDYGYTF.

This rearrangement joins TRBV2 to TRBJ2-2; 11 bases match TRBD2. V dropped 5 bases and J dropped 1; count of bases not matched to a gene: 3. The CDR3 loop spans 16 amino acids. Germline V gene lookup returns CDR1 SNHLY and CDR2 FYNNEI. In DNA, the CDR3 is TGTGCCAGCAGTTTTGGACTAGCGGGGAACACCGGGGAGCTGTTTTTT. It translates to CASSFGLAGNTGELFF.